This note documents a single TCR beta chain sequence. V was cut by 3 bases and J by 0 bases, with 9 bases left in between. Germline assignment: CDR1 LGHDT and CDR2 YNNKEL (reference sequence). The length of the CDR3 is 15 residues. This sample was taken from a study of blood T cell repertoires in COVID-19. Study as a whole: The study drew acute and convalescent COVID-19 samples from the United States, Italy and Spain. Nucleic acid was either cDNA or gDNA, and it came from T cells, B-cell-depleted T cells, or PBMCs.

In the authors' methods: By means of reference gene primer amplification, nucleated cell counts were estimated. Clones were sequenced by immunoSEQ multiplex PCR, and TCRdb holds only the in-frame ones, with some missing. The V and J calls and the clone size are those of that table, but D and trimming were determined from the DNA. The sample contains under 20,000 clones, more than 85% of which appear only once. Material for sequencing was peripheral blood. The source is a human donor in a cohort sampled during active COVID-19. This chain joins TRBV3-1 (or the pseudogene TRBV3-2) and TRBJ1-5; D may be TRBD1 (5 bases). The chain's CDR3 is CASSHGTFSNQPQHF. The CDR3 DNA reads TGTGCCAGCAGCCACGGGACTTTTAGCAATCAGCCCCAGCATTTT.